This T cell receptor (beta chain) is from a study of OX40 agonist ivuxolimab in advanced cancers. Study-wide results and limits: Partial responders treated at 0.1-3.0 mg/kg exhibited clonal expansion among the lowest measured. CD8+ T cells (on average) carried more expanded clones than CD4+ T cells. Dose levels from 0.1 to 3.0 mg/kg saw CD4+ and CD8+ blood T cells expand clonally by week 6.

Some clones are missing from TCRdb's copy, which holds only in-frame ones; the method was immunoSEQ multiplex PCR. This table holds some 41,000 clones, approximately 90% found once. About this clone itself: Antigen: not known.

Blood was sampled at baseline, cycle 4 day 1, and cycle 7 day 1. Trimming took off 6 bases at V and 6 bases at J, with 9 bases between the two ends. Germline loops: CDR1 MDHEN, CDR2 SYDVKM. The length of the CDR3 is 11 residues. The receptor's source is an adult with an advanced solid tumor such as melanoma, head and neck, liver or kidney cancer. This chain connects TRBV28 to TRBJ2-7; D possibly corresponds to TRBD1 (6 bases). This sample comprised CD4+ or CD8+ T cells sorted from blood, obtained in a trial of the OX40 agonist ivuxolimab. The CDR3 DNA reads TGTGCCAGCAGGGGGACATTCGAGCAGTACTTC. Translation gives CASRGTFEQYF.